This T cell receptor (beta chain) was identified in a study of control samples from healthy donors and cancer patients. The method was immunoSEQ multiplex PCR; TCRdb's version includes in-frame clones alone and lacks a portion of them. The profile shows more than 85,000 clones, roughly 94% of them singletons. This clone turned up a few times. The sequencing input was blood. This TCR derives from a woman aged 18-30 years in good health.

CDR3 DNA sequence: TGTGCCGTCCAGGGGAGGGTCGGCGGGGAGCTGTTTTTT. Residues: CAVQGRVGGELFF. V is TRBV19 and J is TRBJ2-2; tentative D call: TRBD2 (7 bases). The length of the CDR3 is 13 residues. V was pared by 11 bases and J by 7 bases, with 17 bases between. The germline CDR1 and CDR2 sequences are LNHDA and SQIVND (reference sequence).